Listed below are T cell receptor beta chains from one sample, sequenced in a study of T cells in Graves' hyperthyroidism and ophthalmopathy. TCRdb itself ran the multiplex PCR reads through MiXCR, one entry per CDR3 protein. Counted here are fewer than 450,000 distinct CDR3 sequences, over 12% occurring once; the ten biggest clones make up about 21%. The sequencing input was blood. Receptor source: an older woman with Graves' ophthalmopathy. Each CDR3 is given with its conserved first and last residue. A D gene is named only where the DNA matches it firmly. For some rows the clone size is stated as once, few or many, or as a class when expanded; others skip it.

clone size	J gene	CDR3 length	D gene	V gene	CDR3 protein	CDR3 DNA
many	TRBJ2-5	14	NA	TRBV3-1	CASSQSSDKETQYF	TGTGCCAGCAGCCAGTCGTCCGACAAAGAGACCCAGTACTTC
few	TRBJ2-1	15	NA	TRBV7-9	CASSLAGTSYNEQFF	TGTGCCAGCAGCTTAGCCGGCACTAGTTATAATGAGCAGTTCTTC
many	TRBJ2-3	17	TRBD1	TRBV11-1	CASSLAGPTGEPDTQYF	TGTGCCAGCAGCTTAGCTGGGCCGACAGGGGAACCAGATACGCAGTATTTT
NA	TRBJ2-1	16	TRBD2	TRBV2	CASSGSSGRNHNEQFF	TGTGCCAGCAGCGGCTCTAGCGGGAGAAACCACAATGAGCAGTTCTTC
many	TRBJ2-7	15	TRBD2	TRBV20-1	CSANPTSGVSYEQYF	TGCAGTGCAAACCCGACTAGCGGGGTATCCTACGAGCAGTACTTC
many	TRBJ2-5	14	TRBD1	TRBV5-8	CASSFGQEQETQYF	TGTGCCAGCAGCTTCGGACAGGAACAAGAGACCCAGTACTTC
many	TRBJ1-2	16	TRBD1	TRBV20-1	CSARDLKGQGSYGYTF	TGCAGTGCTAGAGATCTAAAGGGACAGGGGAGCTATGGCTACACCTTC
few	TRBJ2-1	15	NA	TRBV12-3/TRBV12-4	CASNPSVTTNNEQFF	TGTGCCAGCAACCCTAGCGTGACGACGAACAATGAGCAGTTCTTC
many	TRBJ2-3	16	NA	TRBV4-2	CASSQGNPGSTDTQYF	TGTGCCAGCAGCCAAGGTAATCCAGGGAGCACAGATACGCAGTATTTT
many	TRBJ2-5	14	NA	TRBV2	CASSLNIVQETQYF	TGTGCCAGCAGTCTAAATATAGTACAAGAGACCCAGTACTTC
NA	TRBJ1-4	15	TRBD1	TRBV20-1	CSARDTRGSVEKLFF	TGCAGTGCTAGAGATACCAGGGGGTCGGTTGAAAAACTGTTTTTT
many	TRBJ2-3	15	TRBD2	TRBV29-1	CSVEGVAGFTDTQYF	TGCAGCGTTGAAGGGGTAGCGGGGTTCACAGATACGCAGTATTTT
NA	TRBJ2-2	12	NA	TRBV14	CASSQGIGELFF	TGTGCCAGCAGCCAAGGGATTGGGGAGCTGTTTTTT
many	TRBJ2-7	18	TRBD1	TRBV7-8	CASSPEGTGGVGSYEQYF	TGTGCCAGCAGCCCAGAGGGGACAGGGGGCGTAGGTTCCTACGAGCAGTACTTC
many	TRBJ2-3	14	NA	TRBV2	CASSGLGWSDTQYF	TGTGCCAGCAGTGGGCTAGGATGGTCAGATACGCAGTATTTT
few	TRBJ2-7	15	TRBD2	TRBV6-6	CASSYVAGTLYEQYF	TGTGCCAGCAGTTACGTAGCGGGAACCCTTTACGAGCAGTACTTC
NA	TRBJ2-3	15	NA	TRBV6-1	CASSYGQGSTDTQYF	TGTGCCAGCAGTTACGGCCAGGGGAGCACAGATACGCAGTATTTT
many	TRBJ2-7	14	TRBD2	TRBV20-1	CSAARLAARGEQYF	TGCAGTGCCGCTAGGCTAGCGGCACGGGGGGAGCAGTACTTC
few	TRBJ2-7	13	NA	TRBV20-1	CSAGLPVSYEQYF	TGCAGTGCCGGCCTACCCGTGTCCTACGAGCAGTACTTC
NA	TRBJ2-3	11	NA	TRBV20-1	CSGASYDTQYF	TGCAGTGGGGCTAGCTACGATACGCAGTATTTT
many	TRBJ1-5	14	TRBD1	TRBV6-1	CASSYAGGDQPQHF	TGTGCCAGCAGTTATGCAGGGGGCGATCAGCCCCAGCATTTT
few	TRBJ1-1	12	NA	TRBV20-1	CSAGGAVTEAFF	TGCAGTGCTGGCGGGGCGGTTACTGAAGCTTTCTTT
many	TRBJ2-7	14	TRBD1	TRBV6-1	CASRLGGQGARQYF	TGTGCCAGCAGGTTAGGGGGACAGGGGGCGCGGCAGTACTTC
many	TRBJ2-7	14	TRBD1	TRBV18	CASSPGQGAGEQYF	TGTGCCAGCTCACCCGGACAGGGGGCTGGGGAGCAGTACTTC
NA	TRBJ2-3	16	NA	TRBV6-1	CASSGPDSGATDTQYF	TGTGCCAGCAGTGGTCCGGACAGTGGGGCCACAGATACGCAGTATTTT
many	TRBJ2-2	15	NA	TRBV28	CASSLYTSNTGELFF	TGTGCCAGCAGTTTATACACCTCAAACACCGGGGAGCTGTTTTTT
many	TRBJ2-5	11	NA	TRBV10-3	CAIGQQETQYF	TGTGCCATCGGGCAACAAGAGACCCAGTACTTC
many	TRBJ2-3	13	NA	TRBV28	CASSSHQLDTQYF	TGTGCCAGCAGTTCCCACCAATTGGATACGCAGTATTTT
many	TRBJ1-1	14	TRBD1	TRBV9	CASSVVVGGSEAFF	TGTGCCAGCAGCGTAGTTGTAGGGGGCTCTGAAGCTTTCTTT